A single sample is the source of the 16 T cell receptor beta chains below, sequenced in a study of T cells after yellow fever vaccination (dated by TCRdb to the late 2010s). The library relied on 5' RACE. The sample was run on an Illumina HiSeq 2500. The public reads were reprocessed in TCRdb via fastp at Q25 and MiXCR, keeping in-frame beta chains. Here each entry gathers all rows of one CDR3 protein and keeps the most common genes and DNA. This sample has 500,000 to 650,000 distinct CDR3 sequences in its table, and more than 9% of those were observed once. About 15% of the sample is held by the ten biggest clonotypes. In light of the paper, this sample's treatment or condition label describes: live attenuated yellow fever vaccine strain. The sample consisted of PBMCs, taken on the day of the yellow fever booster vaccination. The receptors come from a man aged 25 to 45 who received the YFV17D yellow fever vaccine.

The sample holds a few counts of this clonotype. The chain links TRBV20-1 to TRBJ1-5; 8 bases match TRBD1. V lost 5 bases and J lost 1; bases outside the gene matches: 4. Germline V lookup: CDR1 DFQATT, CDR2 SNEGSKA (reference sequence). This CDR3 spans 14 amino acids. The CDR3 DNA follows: TGCAGTGCTTTTGACAGGGGCAGCAATCAGCCCCAGCATTTT. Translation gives CSAFDRGSNQPQHF.

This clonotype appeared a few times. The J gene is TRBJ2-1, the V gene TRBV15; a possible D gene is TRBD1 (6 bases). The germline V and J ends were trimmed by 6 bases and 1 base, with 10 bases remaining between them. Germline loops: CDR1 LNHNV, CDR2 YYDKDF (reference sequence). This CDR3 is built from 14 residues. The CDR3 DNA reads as TGTGCCACCAGTGGACAGCCGTCCTACAATGAGCAGTTCTTC. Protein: CATSGQPSYNEQFF.

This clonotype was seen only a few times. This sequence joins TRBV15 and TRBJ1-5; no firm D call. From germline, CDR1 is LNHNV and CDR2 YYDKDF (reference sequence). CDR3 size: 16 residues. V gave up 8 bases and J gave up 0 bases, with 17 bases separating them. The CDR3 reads CATESRSVLSNQPQHF. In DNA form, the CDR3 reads TGTGCCACCGAATCTCGTTCAGTTCTTAGCAATCAGCCCCAGCATTTT.

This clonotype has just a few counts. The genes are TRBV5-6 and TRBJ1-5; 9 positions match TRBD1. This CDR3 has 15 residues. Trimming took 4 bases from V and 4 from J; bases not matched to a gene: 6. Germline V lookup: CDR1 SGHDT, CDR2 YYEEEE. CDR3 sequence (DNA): TGTGCCAGCAGCCGCGGACAGGGGATGAATCAGCCCCAGCATTTT. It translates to CASSRGQGMNQPQHF.

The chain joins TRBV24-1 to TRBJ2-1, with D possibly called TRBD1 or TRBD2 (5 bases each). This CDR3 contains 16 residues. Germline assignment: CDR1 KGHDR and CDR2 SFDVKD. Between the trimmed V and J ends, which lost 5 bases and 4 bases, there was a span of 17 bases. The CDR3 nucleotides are TGTGCCACCAGTGCCCCGGGGCCAGGGTCATACAATGAGCAGTTCTTC. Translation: CATSAPGPGSYNEQFF.

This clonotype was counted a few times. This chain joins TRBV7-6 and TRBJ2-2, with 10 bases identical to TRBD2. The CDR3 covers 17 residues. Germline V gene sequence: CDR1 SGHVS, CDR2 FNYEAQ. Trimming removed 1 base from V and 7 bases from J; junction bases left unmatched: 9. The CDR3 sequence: CASSLVAGTSDIGELFF. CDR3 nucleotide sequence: TGTGCCAGCAGCTTAGTGGCCGGGACTAGCGATATCGGGGAGCTGTTTTTT.

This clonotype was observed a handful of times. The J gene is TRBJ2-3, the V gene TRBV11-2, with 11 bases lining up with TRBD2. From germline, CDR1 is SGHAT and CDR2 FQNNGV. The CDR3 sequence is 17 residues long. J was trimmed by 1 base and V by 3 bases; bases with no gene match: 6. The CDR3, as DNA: TGTGCCAGCAGCTTTGAGACTAGCGGGATAGGCACAGATACGCAGTATTTT. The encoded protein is CASSFETSGIGTDTQYF.

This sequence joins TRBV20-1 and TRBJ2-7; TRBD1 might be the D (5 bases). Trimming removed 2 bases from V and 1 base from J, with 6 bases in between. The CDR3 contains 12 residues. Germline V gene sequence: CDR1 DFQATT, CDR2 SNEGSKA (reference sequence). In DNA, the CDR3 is TGCAGTGCTAGAAGACAGTCCTACGAGCAGTACTTC. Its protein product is CSARRQSYEQYF.

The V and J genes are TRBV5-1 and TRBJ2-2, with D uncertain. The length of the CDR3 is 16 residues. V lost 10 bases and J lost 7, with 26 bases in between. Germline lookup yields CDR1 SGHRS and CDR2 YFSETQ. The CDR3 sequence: CAGKWMLTSTGGELFF. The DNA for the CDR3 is TGCGCCGGCAAATGGATGCTGACCTCTACGGGCGGGGAGCTGTTTTTT. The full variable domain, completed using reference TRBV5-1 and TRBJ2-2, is KAGVTQTPRYLIKTRGQQVTLSCSPISGHRSVSWYQQTPGQGLQFLFEYFSETQRNKGNFPGRFSGRQFSNSRSEMNVSTLELGDSALYLCAGKWMLTSTGGELFFGEGSRLTVL.

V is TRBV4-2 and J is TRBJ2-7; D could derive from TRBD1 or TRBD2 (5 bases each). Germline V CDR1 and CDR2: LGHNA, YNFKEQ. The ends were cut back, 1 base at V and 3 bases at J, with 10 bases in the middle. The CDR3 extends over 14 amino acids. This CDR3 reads CASSQGMGDYEQYF. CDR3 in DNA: TGTGCCAGCAGCCAAGGGATGGGGGACTACGAGCAGTACTTC.

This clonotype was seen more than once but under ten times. The CDR3 is CASSLVGGYLYGYTF. In DNA form, the CDR3 reads TGTGCCAGCAGTTTAGTAGGGGGATACCTCTATGGCTACACCTTC. The V gene is TRBV27, the J gene TRBJ1-2, with D possibly TRBD1 on 6 matching bases. V was cut by 2 bases and J by 4 bases, with 14 bases left in between. The CDR3 consists of 15 residues. Germline V gene data show CDR1 as MNHEY and CDR2 as SMNVEV (reference sequence).

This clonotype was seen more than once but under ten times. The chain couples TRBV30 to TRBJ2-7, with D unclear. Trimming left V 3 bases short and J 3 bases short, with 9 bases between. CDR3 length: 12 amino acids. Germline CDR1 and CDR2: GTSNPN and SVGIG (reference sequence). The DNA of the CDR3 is TGTGCCTGGAGCCGGGCATACTACGAGCAGTACTTC. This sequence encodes CAWSRAYYEQYF. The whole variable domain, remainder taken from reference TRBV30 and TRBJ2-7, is SQTIHQWPATLVQPVGSPLSLECTVEGTSNPNLYWYRQAAGRGLQLLFYSVGIGQISSEVPQNLSASRPQDRQFILSSKKLLLSDSGFYLCAWSRAYYEQYFGPGTRLTVT.

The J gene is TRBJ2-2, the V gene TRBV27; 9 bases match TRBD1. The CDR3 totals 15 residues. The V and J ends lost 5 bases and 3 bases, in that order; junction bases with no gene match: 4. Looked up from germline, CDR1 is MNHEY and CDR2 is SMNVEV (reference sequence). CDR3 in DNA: TGTGCCAGCAGTCGGGACAGGGTGTACACCGGGGAGCTGTTTTTT. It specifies CASSRDRVYTGELFF.

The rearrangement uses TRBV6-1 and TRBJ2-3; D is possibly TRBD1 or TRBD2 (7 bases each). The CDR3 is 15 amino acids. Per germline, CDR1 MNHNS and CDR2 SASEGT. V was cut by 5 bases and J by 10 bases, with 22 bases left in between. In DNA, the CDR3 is TGTGCCAGCAGTCCGACAGGGCGGGGGTCTGGACCGCAGTATTTT. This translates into CASSPTGRGSGPQYF.

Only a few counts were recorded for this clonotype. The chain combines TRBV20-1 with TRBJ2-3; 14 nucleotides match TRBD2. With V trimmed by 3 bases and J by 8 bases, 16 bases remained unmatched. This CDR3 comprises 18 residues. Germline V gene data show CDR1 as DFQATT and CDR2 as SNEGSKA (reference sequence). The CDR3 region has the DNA TGCAGTGCTAGCGGACTAGCGGGAGGCCTGGCCGGATTGGGTACGCAGTATTTT. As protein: CSASGLAGGLAGLGTQYF.

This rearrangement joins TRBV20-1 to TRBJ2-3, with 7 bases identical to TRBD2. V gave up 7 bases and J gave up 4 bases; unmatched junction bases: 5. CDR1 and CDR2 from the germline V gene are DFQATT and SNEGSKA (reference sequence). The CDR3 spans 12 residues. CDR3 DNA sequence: TGCAGTGTGCGGGAGAGGGCAGATACGCAGTATTTT. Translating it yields CSVRERADTQYF.